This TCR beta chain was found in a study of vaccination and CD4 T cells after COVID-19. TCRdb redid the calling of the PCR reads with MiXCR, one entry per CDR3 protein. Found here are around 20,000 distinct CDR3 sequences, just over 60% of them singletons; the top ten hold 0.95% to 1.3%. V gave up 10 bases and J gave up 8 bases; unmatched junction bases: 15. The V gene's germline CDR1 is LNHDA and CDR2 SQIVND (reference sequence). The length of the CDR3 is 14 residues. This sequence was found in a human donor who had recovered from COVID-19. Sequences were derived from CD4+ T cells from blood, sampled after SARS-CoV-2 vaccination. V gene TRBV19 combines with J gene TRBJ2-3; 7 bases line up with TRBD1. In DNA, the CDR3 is TGTGCCACCTCTAGACAGGGCCGGGCCGGTACGCAGTATTTT. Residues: CATSRQGRAGTQYF.